This TCR beta chain was obtained from a study of naive and memory T cell subsets. Study-wide points: Gini index rose across naive, CM, EM and EMRA in CD4 and CD8. Clonotypes here are unpaired alpha or beta chain sequences.

Cells stained for CD3, CD4, CD8, CD45RA, CD27 and viability were sorted into four CD45RA/CD27 subsets. By frequency in the sample, this clonotype is medium-sized. Its antigen is not known. This CDR3 region has 12 residues. V was pared by 5 bases and J by 9 bases, with 13 bases between. Both TRBC1 and TRBC2 were covered by a beta constant-region primer of two equimolar oligonucleotides. Ligated cDNA was amplified by four rounds of PCR with nested alpha and beta constant-region primers and SP2. TCRdb re-called the UMI-ligation and nested PCR reads with MiXCR, one entry per CDR3 protein. The table shows 21,000 or so distinct CDR3 sequences, with 11% occurring only once.

This rearrangement joins TRBV12-3 or TRBV12-4 to TRBJ2-5; the D is unclear. Sequenced material: central memory CD8+ T cells from blood. This sequence originates from a human donor in good health. CDR3 region: CASSVGNSPQYF. In DNA form, the CDR3 reads TGTGCCAGCAGTGTTGGAAATAGCCCCCAGTACTTC.